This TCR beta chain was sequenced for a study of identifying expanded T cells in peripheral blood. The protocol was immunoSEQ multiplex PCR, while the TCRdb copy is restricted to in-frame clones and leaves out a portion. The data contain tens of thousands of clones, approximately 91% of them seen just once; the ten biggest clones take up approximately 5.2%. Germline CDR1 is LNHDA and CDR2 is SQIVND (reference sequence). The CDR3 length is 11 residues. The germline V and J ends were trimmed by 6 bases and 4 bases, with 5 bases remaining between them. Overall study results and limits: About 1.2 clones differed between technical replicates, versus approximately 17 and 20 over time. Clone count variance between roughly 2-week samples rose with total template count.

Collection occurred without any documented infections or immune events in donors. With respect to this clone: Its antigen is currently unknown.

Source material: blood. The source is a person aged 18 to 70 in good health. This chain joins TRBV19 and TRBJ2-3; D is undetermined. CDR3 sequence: CASSRSDTQYF. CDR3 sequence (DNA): TGTGCCAGTAGCCGTTCAGATACGCAGTATTTT. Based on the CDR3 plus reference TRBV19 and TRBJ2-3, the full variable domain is DGGITQSPKYLFRKEGQNVTLSCEQNLNHDAMYWYRQDPGQGLRLIYYSQIVNDFQKGDIAEGYSVSREKKESFPLTVTSAQKNPTAFYLCASSRSDTQYFGPGTRLTVL.